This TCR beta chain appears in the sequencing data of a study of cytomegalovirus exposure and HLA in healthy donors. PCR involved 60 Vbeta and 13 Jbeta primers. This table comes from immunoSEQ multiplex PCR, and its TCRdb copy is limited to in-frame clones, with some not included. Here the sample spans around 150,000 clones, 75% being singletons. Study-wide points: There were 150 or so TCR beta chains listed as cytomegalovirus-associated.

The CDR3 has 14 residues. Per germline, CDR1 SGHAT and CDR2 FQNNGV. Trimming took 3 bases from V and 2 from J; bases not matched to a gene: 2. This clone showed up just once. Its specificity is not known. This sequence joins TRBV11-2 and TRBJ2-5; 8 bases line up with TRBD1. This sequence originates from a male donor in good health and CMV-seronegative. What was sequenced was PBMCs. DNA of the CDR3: TGTGCCAGCAGCTTGACAGGGGATCAAGAGACCCAGTACTTC. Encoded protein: CASSLTGDQETQYF.